This T cell receptor (beta chain) comes out of a study of spatial heterogeneity in lung cancer. Turning to the study itself: Each unique TCR and UMI combination was seen more than ten times on average in raw reads. Whole-study findings and limits: Tracking of tumor mutation counts was seen in expanded intratumoral alpha and beta TCR counts.

CDR1 and CDR2 from the germline V gene are SGHAT and FQDESV (reference sequence). The CDR3 runs 14 residues. J gave up 8 bases and V 5 bases, and 7 bases lay outside the gene matches. A remark on this clonotype: Its specificity is unknown.

A single record per CDR3 protein comes from TCRdb applying MiXCR to the 5' RACE reads. The sample includes some 9,300 distinct CDR3 sequences, around half of them seen just once. This sample's time point: sample taken at primary tumor resection. Donors were some 72 untreated early-stage non-small cell lung cancer patients. Frozen PBMC, nontumor lung or tumor provided whole RNA, which was sequenced unsorted. This chain links TRBV11-1 with TRBJ2-1, with TRBD1 identical over 9 bases. Sequencing used lung tumor tissue, obtained at surgery. This clonotype was sampled from a female donor with early-stage non-small cell lung cancer. CDR3 in DNA: TGTGCCAGCAGCCCCTGGGACAGGGCCGATGAGCAGTTCTTC. Protein product: CASSPWDRADEQFF.